These T cell receptor beta chains were read from a single sample in a study of cytomegalovirus exposure and HLA in healthy donors. Repertoires were generated with immunoSEQ multiplex PCR, while TCRdb's copy carries only in-frame clones and drops some. The data show 110,000 or so clones, about 85% seen once. The sample consisted of PBMCs. These receptors all come from a woman under 30 in good health and CMV-seronegative. Each CDR3 is given with its conserved first and last residue. The D gene is left open where the match is weak. Clone size is not always given. Where it is, it says once, few, many or a class for expanded clones.

D gene,clone size,V gene,J gene,CDR3 protein,CDR3 DNA
TRBD1,NA,TRBV13,TRBJ2-4,CASSSRTGGRAKNIQYF,TGTGCCAGCAGCTCTCGGACAGGGGGACGGGCCAAAAACATTCAGTACTTC
NA,NA,TRBV5-6,TRBJ1-1,CASSLRSIFGIPYTYEAFF,TGTGCCAGCAGCTTGAGGTCGATCTTCGGGATTCCCTATACTTACGAAGCTTTCTTT
TRBD1,many,TRBV4-1,TRBJ1-6,CASSQEGGPNSPLHF,TGCGCCAGCAGCCAAGAAGGGGGCCCCAATTCACCCCTCCACTTT
NA,NA,TRBV10-3,TRBJ1-1,CAISDLGGTEAFF,TGTGCCATCAGTGACTTGGGGGGCACTGAAGCTTTCTTT
NA,NA,TRBV2,TRBJ2-7,CASSDVRGSPYEQYF,TGTGCCAGCAGTGATGTGCGGGGCTCTCCCTACGAGCAGTACTTC
NA,NA,TRBV4-1,TRBJ2-6,CASSQRIGANVLTF,TGCGCCAGCAGCCAGAGAATTGGGGCCAACGTCCTGACTTTC
TRBD1,NA,TRBV5-6,TRBJ2-6,CASSGGYRGLDGANVLTF,TGTGCCAGCAGCGGAGGCTACAGGGGGTTAGATGGGGCCAACGTCCTGACTTTC
TRBD1,NA,TRBV19,TRBJ1-2,CASSWDSLFYGYTF,TGTGCCAGTAGTTGGGACAGCCTCTTCTATGGCTACACCTTC
NA,few,TRBV7-8,TRBJ1-1,CASSLAGGRMNTEAFF,TGTGCCAGCAGCTTAGCGGGGGGGCGAATGAACACTGAAGCTTTCTTT
NA,NA,TRBV5-6,TRBJ2-1,CASSWGTGSNEQFF,TGTGCCAGCAGCTGGGGGACTGGGTCCAATGAGCAGTTCTTC
TRBD2,NA,TRBV11-2,TRBJ2-7,CASSLDPGGLFSYEQYF,TGTGCCAGCAGCTTAGATCCGGGGGGGCTTTTCTCCTACGAGCAGTACTTC
TRBD2,few,TRBV9,TRBJ2-1,CASSEGTSGDNEQFF,TGTGCCAGCAGCGAAGGGACTAGCGGAGACAATGAGCAGTTCTTC
TRBD1,NA,TRBV7-7,TRBJ2-3,CASSSMTGGSDTQYF,TGTGCCAGCAGCTCCATGACAGGGGGATCGGATACGCAGTATTTT
NA,NA,TRBV11-2,TRBJ2-1,CASSLGFSGNEQFF,TGTGCCAGCAGCTTAGGATTTAGTGGCAATGAGCAGTTCTTC
NA,NA,TRBV2,TRBJ1-6,CASSPIQGGGSPLHF,TGTGCCAGCAGTCCAATACAGGGAGGGGGTTCACCCCTCCACTTT
NA,once,TRBV27,TRBJ1-4,CASSPDTSTNEKLFF,TGTGCCAGCAGCCCGGACACTTCAACTAATGAAAAACTGTTTTTT
NA,NA,TRBV9,TRBJ1-5,CASSASGSNQPQHF,TGTGCCAGCAGCGCCAGCGGTAGCAATCAGCCCCAGCATTTT
NA,NA,TRBV7-2,TRBJ1-2,CASSFPNYGYTF,TGTGCCAGCAGCTTCCCAAACTATGGCTACACCTTC
NA,NA,TRBV27,TRBJ1-6,CASSLDSFYNSPLHF,TGTGCCAGCAGTTTGGACAGTTTCTATAATTCACCCCTCCACTTT
TRBD1,few,TRBV9,TRBJ1-6,CASSARDSNSPLHF,TGTGCCAGCAGCGCCCGGGACAGTAATTCACCCCTCCACTTT
TRBD1,NA,TRBV27,TRBJ1-6,CASSPDRAASSPLHF,TGTGCCAGCAGTCCGGACAGGGCAGCTAGTTCACCCCTCCACTTT
TRBD1,NA,TRBV7-9,TRBJ1-2,CASSSADRGYYGYTF,TGTGCCAGCAGCTCGGCGGACAGGGGATACTATGGCTACACCTTC
TRBD2,NA,TRBV29-1,TRBJ2-5,CSVEGSGGLQETQYF,TGCAGCGTTGAAGGAAGCGGGGGTTTACAAGAGACCCAGTACTTC
NA,few,TRBV15,TRBJ1-4,CATSRRSATNEKLFF,TGTGCCACCAGCAGGAGGAGTGCAACTAATGAAAAACTGTTTTTT
TRBD2,NA,TRBV7-7,TRBJ2-2,CASSFGRTLGGELFF,TGTGCCAGCAGCTTCGGGAGGACCCTCGGCGGGGAGCTGTTTTTT
NA,NA,TRBV7-9,TRBJ2-1,CASRPSLVHEQFF,TGTGCCAGCAGGCCTAGCCTCGTCCATGAGCAGTTCTTC
NA,NA,TRBV4-1,TRBJ2-7,CASSQVGVSSYEQYF,TGCGCCAGCAGCCAAGTGGGCGTCAGCTCCTACGAGCAGTACTTC
NA,NA,TRBV5-6,TRBJ1-2,CASSSPYRDYGYTF,TGTGCCAGCAGCTCCCCCTATCGGGATTATGGCTACACCTTC
NA,NA,TRBV2,TRBJ2-2,CASSERKEPRNTGELFF,TGTGCCAGCAGTGAAAGGAAGGAGCCCCGGAACACCGGGGAGCTGTTTTTT
NA,NA,TRBV5-6,TRBJ1-2,CASSLVRDNYGYTF,TGTGCCAGCAGCTTGGTCCGCGATAACTATGGCTACACCTTC
NA,NA,TRBV13,TRBJ1-2,CASSRGGAGSNYGYTF,TGTGCCAGCAGCAGAGGGGGGGCAGGGTCGAACTATGGCTACACCTTC
NA,NA,TRBV19,TRBJ1-1,CATSGGRGGVLAEAFF,TGTGCCACCTCCGGTGGGAGGGGTGGGGTTCTCGCTGAAGCTTTCTTT
NA,NA,TRBV9,TRBJ1-2,CASSVEEGWKGYTF,TGTGCCAGCAGCGTAGAGGAGGGCTGGAAGGGCTACACCTTC
TRBD2,NA,TRBV6-8,TRBJ2-1,CASSYEGLVRREQFF,TGTGCCAGCAGTTATGAAGGACTAGTCAGGAGGGAGCAGTTCTTC
TRBD1,NA,TRBV30,TRBJ1-2,CAWSVQGLPHGYTF,TGTGCCTGGAGTGTACAGGGGCTACCCCATGGCTACACCTTC
NA,NA,TRBV27,TRBJ1-1,CASSTGFFNTEAFF,TGTGCCAGCAGTACCGGGTTCTTTAACACTGAAGCTTTCTTT
NA,NA,TRBV19,TRBJ2-1,CASSIDRDNEQFF,TGTGCCAGTAGTATAGACAGGGACAATGAGCAGTTCTTC
NA,NA,TRBV15,TRBJ1-5,CATSRGRDSNQPQHF,TGTGCCACCAGCAGAGGCAGGGATAGCAATCAGCCCCAGCATTTT
TRBD2,NA,TRBV5-8,TRBJ2-7,CASSLDSGAPYEQYF,TGTGCCAGCAGCTTGGATAGCGGGGCCCCCTACGAGCAGTACTTC
NA,NA,TRBV4-1,TRBJ2-1,CASSKGNWPNEQFF,TGCGCCAGCTCAAAGGGGAACTGGCCCAATGAGCAGTTCTTC
TRBD1,NA,TRBV9,TRBJ2-3,CASSDRQGSTQYF,TGTGCCAGCAGCGACCGACAGGGGAGTACGCAGTATTTT
NA,NA,TRBV27,TRBJ1-1,CASSFGDLGNTEAFF,TGTGCCAGCAGTTTCGGGGATTTAGGGAACACTGAAGCTTTCTTT
NA,NA,TRBV28,TRBJ1-3,CASSLSGSLSGNTIYF,TGTGCCAGCAGTTTATCAGGCAGTCTCTCTGGAAACACCATATATTTT
TRBD1,NA,TRBV29-1,TRBJ2-7,CSVEGQGLDEQYF,TGCAGCGTTGAGGGACAGGGGCTGGACGAGCAGTACTTC
TRBD1,once,TRBV10-1,TRBJ2-3,CASSEFGQGSADTQYF,TGCGCCAGCAGTGAGTTCGGACAGGGGAGCGCAGATACGCAGTATTTT
NA,NA,TRBV2,TRBJ1-2,CASSEYREAYGYTF,TGTGCCAGCAGTGAATACAGGGAAGCGTATGGCTACACCTTC
NA,NA,TRBV30,TRBJ1-1,CAWDGQNTEAFF,TGTGCCTGGGACGGACAGAACACTGAAGCTTTCTTT
NA,NA,TRBV5-6,TRBJ2-7,CASSLDSQQYF,TGTGCCAGCAGCTTGGACAGCCAGCAGTACTTC
TRBD1,NA,TRBV5-4,TRBJ1-2,CASSLEQGALFTYTF,TGTGCCAGCAGCTTGGAGCAGGGGGCGCTTTTTACCTACACCTTC
TRBD1,NA,TRBV7-9,TRBJ1-3,CASSLADRGLSGNTIYF,TGTGCCAGCAGCTTAGCCGACAGGGGGCTTTCTGGAAACACCATATATTTT
NA,NA,TRBV7-9,TRBJ1-6,CASSLEGSNSPLHF,TGTGCCAGCAGCTTGGAGGGTAGTAATTCACCCCTCCACTTT
NA,once,TRBV7-8,TRBJ2-7,CATGISVSEQYF,TGTGCCACAGGGATTAGTGTAAGCGAGCAGTACTTC
NA,NA,TRBV29-1,TRBJ2-1,CSVGWGGRYNEQFF,TGCAGCGTTGGATGGGGGGGCCGCTACAATGAGCAGTTCTTC
NA,NA,TRBV6-5,TRBJ2-7,CASSYSGETPYEQYF,TGTGCCAGCAGTTACTCCGGGGAGACCCCCTACGAGCAGTACTTC
NA,NA,TRBV30,TRBJ2-7,CAWSVPPRVNEQYF,TGTGCCTGGAGTGTACCCCCCAGGGTCAACGAGCAGTACTTC
TRBD1,NA,TRBV10-3,TRBJ1-2,CAHQGEGANGYTF,TGTGCCCATCAAGGAGAGGGGGCGAATGGCTACACCTTC
TRBD1,once,TRBV5-1,TRBJ2-2,CASSAGQGNTGELFF,TGCGCCAGCAGCGCAGGACAGGGCAACACCGGGGAGCTGTTTTTT
NA,NA,TRBV5-6,TRBJ2-7,CASSLLEKNHYEQYF,TGTGCCAGCAGCTTGTTAGAGAAGAACCACTACGAGCAGTACTTC
TRBD1,NA,TRBV7-9,TRBJ1-4,CASSSYLQGEKLFF,TGTGCCAGCAGTTCATACCTACAGGGGGAAAAACTGTTTTTT
NA,NA,TRBV19,TRBJ1-1,CASSTGIRAEAFF,TGTGCCAGTAGCACAGGGATCAGGGCTGAAGCTTTCTTT